A single sample gave rise to the 2 T cell receptor beta chains below, sequenced in a study of T cell responses to AZD1222 COVID-19 vaccine. Produced via immunoSEQ multiplex PCR; TCRdb's table is partial and in-frame only. The sample contains over 90,000 clones, around 86% of which appear only once. The source was peripheral blood, collected on day 0 of AZD1222 vaccination. All receptors derive from an adult in good health.

The chain has TRBV27 and TRBJ2-1; 9 bases line up with TRBD2. The CDR3 loop spans 14 amino acids. Trimming cost V 3 bases and J 9 bases; bases outside gene matches: 6. CDR1 and CDR2 (germline): MNHEY, SMNVEV (reference sequence). The CDR3 DNA sequence: TGTGCCAGCAGTTTGGTTAGCGGGAGTCGTGAGCAGTTCTTC. Translating it yields CASSLVSGSREQFF.

V usage is TRBV20-1 and J usage is TRBJ2-5; 7 positions agree with TRBD1. The CDR3 is 14 amino acids. CDR1 and CDR2 (germline): DFQATT, SNEGSKA (reference sequence). V was clipped by 3 bases and J by 4 bases; unmatched bases: 8. DNA of the CDR3: TGCAGTGCTAGTCTAGGGGGCGCTGGAGAGACCCAGTACTTC. Its translation is CSASLGGAGETQYF.